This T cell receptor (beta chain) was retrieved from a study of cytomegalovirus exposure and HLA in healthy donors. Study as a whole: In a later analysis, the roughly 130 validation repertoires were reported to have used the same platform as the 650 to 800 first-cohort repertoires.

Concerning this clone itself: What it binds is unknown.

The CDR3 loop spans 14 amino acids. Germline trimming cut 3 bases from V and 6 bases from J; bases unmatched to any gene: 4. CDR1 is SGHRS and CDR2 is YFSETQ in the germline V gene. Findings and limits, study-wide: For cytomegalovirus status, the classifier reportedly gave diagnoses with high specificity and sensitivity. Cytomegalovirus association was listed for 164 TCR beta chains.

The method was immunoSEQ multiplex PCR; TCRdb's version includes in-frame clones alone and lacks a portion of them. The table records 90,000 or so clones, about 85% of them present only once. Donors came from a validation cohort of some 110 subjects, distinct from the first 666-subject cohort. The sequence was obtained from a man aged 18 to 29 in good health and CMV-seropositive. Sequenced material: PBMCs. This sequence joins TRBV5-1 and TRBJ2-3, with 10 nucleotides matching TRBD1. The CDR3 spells CASSSGQGLDTQYF. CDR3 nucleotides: TGCGCCAGCAGCTCGGGACAGGGGTTGGATACGCAGTATTTT.